These T cell receptor beta chains were read from a single sample in a study of beta chain features in type 1 diabetes. Data came from immunoSEQ multiplex PCR; TCRdb stores just in-frame clones and leaves some out. The repertoire holds 600,000 or so clones, with over 11% as singletons. Sequencing was done on a sample of naive CD4+ T cells from blood. Every receptor here comes from a man younger than 35 with type 1 diabetes. The CDR3 runs from the conserved cysteine through the conserved F or W. The D gene is left open where the match is weak. Clone size is given for some rows only: seen once, a few or many times, or a class if the clone is expanded.

j_call,v_call,clone_size,d_call,cdr3_nt,cdr3_aa
TRBJ2-3,TRBV9,few,.,TGTGCCAGCAGCCAGGAGGACAGAACCACAGATACGCAGTATTTT,CASSQEDRTTDTQYF
TRBJ2-5,TRBV5-1,.,.,TGCGCCAGCAGCACCACGACAGGGGTCTGGGTAGCGGGAATCCAAGAGACCCAGTACTTC,CASSTTTGVWVAGIQETQYF
TRBJ2-5,TRBV7-2,.,.,TGTGCCAGCAGCCCTAGAGGACCTCAAGAGACCCAGTACTTC,CASSPRGPQETQYF
TRBJ2-2,TRBV30,.,.,TGTGCCTGGGGCCTCCCGAACACCGGGGAGCTGTTTTTT,CAWGLPNTGELFF
TRBJ2-7,TRBV25-1,few,TRBD2,TGTGCCAGCAGTGGCGGCAGCGGGAACTACGAGCAGTACTTC,CASSGGSGNYEQYF
TRBJ2-7,TRBV5-1,.,.,TGCGCCAGCAGCTGGGGAGGTTCGGCCGAGCAGTACTTC,CASSWGGSAEQYF
TRBJ1-3,TRBV30,.,TRBD1,TGTGCCTGGACTTCAGGGGGCGGAAACACCATATATTTT,CAWTSGGGNTIYF
TRBJ2-7,TRBV27,.,TRBD1,TGTGCCAGCAGGATTACAGGGGGTAGCGAGCAGTACTTC,CASRITGGSEQYF
TRBJ2-7,TRBV29-1,few,.,TGCAGCGTTGAAGTTCCAGGGGACGCCTACGAGCAGTACTTC,CSVEVPGDAYEQYF
TRBJ2-5,TRBV18,.,TRBD2,TGTGCCAGCTCACCGGCTAGCGGGCCGGAGACCCAGTACTTC,CASSPASGPETQYF
TRBJ2-1,TRBV19,.,TRBD2,TGTGCCAGTAGTTCCCCGAACCAAGCGGGAGGAAGTGAGCAGTTCTTC,CASSSPNQAGGSEQFF
TRBJ2-1,TRBV4-2,.,.,TGTGCCAGCAGCCAACTAGGAGGGGGCAATGTCTACAATGAGCAGTTCTTC,CASSQLGGGNVYNEQFF
TRBJ2-3,TRBV10-3,.,.,TGTGCCATCAGTGAGGGGCTTGGGGTGGGGGCTAACACAGATACGCAGTATTTT,CAISEGLGVGANTDTQYF
TRBJ2-3,TRBV30,.,TRBD2,TGTGCCTGGAGCATACTAGCGGGAGGGCCAGATACGCAGTATTTT,CAWSILAGGPDTQYF
TRBJ2-5,TRBV7-2,.,.,TGTGCCAGCAGCTTATTCAGGGGTGAGACCCAGTACTTC,CASSLFRGETQYF
TRBJ2-7,TRBV5-1,few,TRBD1,TGCGCCAGCAGAGAATTGGCAGGGGGCGAGCAGTACTTC,CASRELAGGEQYF
TRBJ1-5,TRBV27,.,.,TGTGCCAGCAACCTCCTAGGGAGCAATCAGCCCCAGCATTTT,CASNLLGSNQPQHF
TRBJ2-1,TRBV4-3,.,TRBD2,TGCGCCAGCAGCCAAGCCGCTAGCGGGAGCTCCTACAATGAGCAGTTCTTC,CASSQAASGSSYNEQFF
TRBJ2-1,TRBV11-2,few,.,TGTGCCAGCAGCCTTCCCCGCATCCGCGGTGAGCAGTTCTTC,CASSLPRIRGEQFF
TRBJ2-7,TRBV9,few,TRBD2,TGTGCCAGCAGCGTCACTAGCGGGGGGGCCTACGAGCAGTACTTC,CASSVTSGGAYEQYF
TRBJ2-7,TRBV18,few,.,TGTGCCAGCTCACCACAGGGGGTGGACGAGCAGTACTTC,CASSPQGVDEQYF
TRBJ2-7,TRBV5-1,.,.,TGCGCCAGCAGCCGGGACACCTCCTACGAGCAGTACTTC,CASSRDTSYEQYF
TRBJ2-5,TRBV11-2,once,TRBD2,TGTGCCAGCAGCTTAGCCGGACTAGCGGGGGGCACAGCGGAGACCCAGTACTTC,CASSLAGLAGGTAETQYF
TRBJ2-1,TRBV21-1,few,.,TGTGCCAGCAGCAAAGGTGAGGGGACTTCCTACAATGAGCAGTTCTTC,CASSKGEGTSYNEQFF
TRBJ2-1,TRBV6-5,.,TRBD1,TGTGCCAGCAGTTCCCGGGACAGGGAGAGGAGCAATGAGCAGTTCTTC,CASSSRDRERSNEQFF
TRBJ2-1,TRBV30,.,TRBD2,TGTGCCTGGTCGCCCGGCGGGAGAGGTGAGCAGTTCTTC,CAWSPGGRGEQFF
TRBJ2-1,TRBV7-2,few,TRBD1,TGTGCCAGCAGCGTGGGACAGGGGTCGTATAATGAGCAGTTCTTC,CASSVGQGSYNEQFF
TRBJ1-1,TRBV10-1,.,TRBD1,TGCGCCAGCAGTTACAGGGGAAACACTGAAGCTTTCTTT,CASSYRGNTEAFF
TRBJ2-7,TRBV6-1,few,.,TGTGCCAGCAGTGATCTCTCCTACGAGCAGTACTTC,CASSDLSYEQYF
TRBJ2-3,TRBV11-2,.,.,TGTGCCAGCAGCTTAGTAGGGGGGGCCACAGATACGCAGTATTTT,CASSLVGGATDTQYF
TRBJ1-2,TRBV7-9,few,.,TGTGCCAGCAGCCTAAGTATTCTGGGCTACACCTTC,CASSLSILGYTF
TRBJ2-3,TRBV6-5,.,.,TGTGCCAGCAGTTACTCTACGGGGGATACGCAGTATTTT,CASSYSTGDTQYF
TRBJ1-3,TRBV30,.,.,TGTGCCTGGGGCTCTGGAAACACCATATATTTT,CAWGSGNTIYF
TRBJ2-1,TRBV19,.,TRBD2,TGTGCCAGTAGGTCCGGAGGTAGCGGGGACAATGAGCAGTTCTTC,CASRSGGSGDNEQFF
TRBJ1-1,TRBV9,few,.,TGTGCCAGCAGCGTAGGTCCGGGGATGAACACTGAAGCTTTCTTT,CASSVGPGMNTEAFF
TRBJ2-3,TRBV4-3,.,TRBD2,TGCGCCAGCAGCCAAGATATAGCCGGCGGGGGGGCAGATACGCAGTATTTT,CASSQDIAGGGADTQYF
TRBJ1-5,TRBV2,.,.,TGTGCCAGCAGGGTGCGGGGAGGTCAGCCCCAGCATTTT,CASRVRGGQPQHF
TRBJ2-7,TRBV30,few,TRBD1,TGTGCCTTTCGTGGGACAGGGTTTTCCTACGAGCAGTACTTC,CAFRGTGFSYEQYF
TRBJ2-5,TRBV30,few,.,TGTGCCTGGAATCCGGGAGCACGGCGAGAGACCCAGTACTTC,CAWNPGARRETQYF
TRBJ1-2,TRBV27,few,TRBD1,TGTGCCAGCAGTTTATCTATGACAGGGGGTGGCTACACCTTC,CASSLSMTGGGYTF
TRBJ1-1,TRBV28,few,.,TGTGCCAGCAGTCCTTTAAGATTGAACACTGAAGCTTTCTTT,CASSPLRLNTEAFF
TRBJ1-5,TRBV6-6,few,.,TGTGCCAGCAGTCCTCACCTTGGAGGCAATCAGCCCCAGCATTTT,CASSPHLGGNQPQHF
TRBJ2-3,TRBV21-1,few,.,TGTGCCAGCAGATTCGACAGGGCTTTTCCAGATACGCAGTATTTT,CASRFDRAFPDTQYF
TRBJ2-1,TRBV20-1,few,.,TGCAGTGCTAGCAGCTACAATGAGCAGTTCTTC,CSASSYNEQFF
TRBJ1-4,TRBV27,few,.,TGTGCCAGCAGTCCCCGAGGGAGCTCGGTGCCTGAAAAACTGTTTTTT,CASSPRGSSVPEKLFF
TRBJ2-7,TRBV6-1,.,.,TGTGCCAGCTCGACGGACAGTTCCTACGAGCAGTACTTC,CASSTDSSYEQYF
TRBJ2-2,TRBV7-2,.,TRBD1,TGTGGCAGTATATACGGGGGACAGGGAACCGGGGAGCTGTTTTTT,CGSIYGGQGTGELFF
TRBJ2-7,TRBV6-6,.,.,TGTGCCAGCAGTTCCCTGAGGCGCGGCTACGAGCAGTACTTC,CASSSLRRGYEQYF
TRBJ2-7,TRBV10-3,few,.,TGTGCCATCAGTGATGAGAGAAGCGGCGCCTCTTATTCCTACGAGCAGTACTTC,CAISDERSGASYSYEQYF
TRBJ2-6,TRBV11-2,.,.,TGTGCCAGCAGCTTAATGTGGCCTGGGGCCAACGTCCTGACTTTC,CASSLMWPGANVLTF
TRBJ1-4,TRBV7-9,few,.,TGTGCCAGCAGACAGGCAGGGAGGCCTAATGAAAAACTGTTTTTT,CASRQAGRPNEKLFF
TRBJ2-7,TRBV7-6,few,.,TGTGCCAGCAGCTTATATGTAGGCCGCAGAGCCGACTACGAGCAGTACTTC,CASSLYVGRRADYEQYF
TRBJ1-3,TRBV7-2,few,TRBD1,TGTGCCAGCAGCTTAGCGGGACAGGGGCAGAACACCATATATTTT,CASSLAGQGQNTIYF